This T cell receptor beta chain originates from a study of T-cell reconstitution after alpha-beta-depleted transplantation in children. The germline V gene encodes CDR1 SGHTA and CDR2 FQGNSA. V lost 1 base to trimming and J lost 5 bases, with 15 bases between them. The CDR3 consists of 15 residues. As it was prepared, the TCRbeta library received unique molecular identifiers. MiXCR was run by TCRdb on the PCR reads, yielding one entry per CDR3 protein. The profile shows about 610,000 distinct CDR3 sequences, under 12% of them singletons. The V call is TRBV7-2, the J call TRBJ2-7, with D unresolved. This sample comprised PBMCs from the stem cell graft donor, obtained from the stem cell graft. The receptor comes from a human donor who donated a stem cell graft to a child with acute myeloid leukemia. The CDR3 DNA sequence: TGTGCCAGCAGCTTAGGCCGTCAGGTATCCCACGAGCAGTACTTC. The encoded protein is CASSLGRQVSHEQYF.